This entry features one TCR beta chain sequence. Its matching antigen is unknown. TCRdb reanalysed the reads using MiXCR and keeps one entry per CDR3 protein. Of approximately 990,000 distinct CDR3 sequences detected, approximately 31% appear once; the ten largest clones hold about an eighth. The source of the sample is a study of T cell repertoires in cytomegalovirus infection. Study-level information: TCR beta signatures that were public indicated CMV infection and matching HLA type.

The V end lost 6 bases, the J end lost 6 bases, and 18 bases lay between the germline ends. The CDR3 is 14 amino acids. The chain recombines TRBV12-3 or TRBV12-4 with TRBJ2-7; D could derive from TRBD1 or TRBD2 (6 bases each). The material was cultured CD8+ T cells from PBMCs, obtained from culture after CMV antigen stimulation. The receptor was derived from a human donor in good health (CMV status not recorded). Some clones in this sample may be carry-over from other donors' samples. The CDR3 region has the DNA TGTGCCAGCAGCCTAGGGGGGCGCTTCCGCGAGCAGTACTTC. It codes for CASSLGGRFREQYF.